A selection of T cell receptor beta chains follows, all from one sample in a study of brain T cells in children with intractable seizures. Repertoires were generated with immunoSEQ multiplex PCR, while TCRdb's copy carries only in-frame clones and drops some. The data contain about 80,000 clones, 90% to 95% of them singletons. This sample comprised peripheral blood, obtained at surgery. Receptors were obtained from a girl aged 2-10 years with Rasmussen encephalitis and intractable seizures. CDR3s include the opening cysteine and the closing phenylalanine or tryptophan. The D gene is left open where the match is weak. Clone size is given for some rows only: seen once, a few or many times, or a class if the clone is expanded.

clone_size | d_call | j_call | v_call | cdr3_nt | cdr3_aa
NA | TRBD2 | TRBJ2-1 | TRBV20-1 | TGCAGTGCTAGTCCACTAGCGTTGAGCTCCTACAATGAGCAGTTCTTC | CSASPLALSSYNEQFF
NA | TRBD1 | TRBJ1-5 | TRBV27 | TGTGCCAGCAGTAACCGACAGGGTCTAAATCAGCCCCAGCATTTT | CASSNRQGLNQPQHF
NA | TRBD2 | TRBJ2-1 | TRBV6-5 | TGTGCCAGCAGTTCTACAGCGGGAGCTACGAATGAGCAGTTCTTC | CASSSTAGATNEQFF
NA | NA | TRBJ2-1 | TRBV4-1 | TGCGCCAGCAGCCAAGGGGACTTGGACAATGAGCAGTTCTTC | CASSQGDLDNEQFF
NA | TRBD2 | TRBJ2-7 | TRBV11-3 | TGTGCCAGCAGCTTGAGCCTCGGCGGGGGACTCTACGAGCAGTACTTC | CASSLSLGGGLYEQYF
NA | NA | TRBJ2-7 | TRBV3-1/TRBV3-2 | TGTGCCAGCAGCCAAGACGGAACCTACGAGCAGTACTTC | CASSQDGTYEQYF
few | NA | TRBJ1-5 | TRBV29-1 | TGCAGCGTTGACCCAGGGAACAATCAGCCCCAGCATTTT | CSVDPGNNQPQHF
NA | TRBD2 | TRBJ2-2 | TRBV5-1 | TGCGCCACCGGGATTGGGAGGGCGAACACCGGGGAGCTGTTTTTT | CATGIGRANTGELFF
NA | TRBD1 | TRBJ1-1 | TRBV28 | TGTGCCAGCAGTAGGAGGGACAGGGAAGCTTTCTTT | CASSRRDREAFF
NA | NA | TRBJ1-2 | TRBV4-2 | TGTGCCAGCAGCCAAGATTTGACCTCAGCTAACTATGGCTACACCTTC | CASSQDLTSANYGYTF
NA | TRBD1 | TRBJ1-1 | TRBV19 | TGTGCCAGTAGTGACAGGGGAGCTTTCTTT | CASSDRGAFF
NA | NA | TRBJ1-4 | TRBV24-1 | TGTGCCACCAGTTCCGGGGAGAATGAAAAACTGTTTTTT | CATSSGENEKLFF
NA | TRBD1 | TRBJ2-2 | TRBV27 | TGTGCCAGCAGTTTAATGCAGGGGGCCGACACCGGGGAGCTGTTTTTT | CASSLMQGADTGELFF
once | NA | TRBJ2-2 | TRBV21-1 | TGTGCCAGCAGCGTACACGGACTAGCGGGAGCCGGGGAGCTGTTTTTT | CASSVHGLAGAGELFF
NA | TRBD2 | TRBJ2-1 | TRBV7-3 | TGTGCCAGCAGCTCGTTTAGCGGGAACGGGATGAATGAGCAGTTCTTC | CASSSFSGNGMNEQFF
NA | NA | TRBJ1-1 | TRBV14 | TGTGCCAGCAGCCAACTTCTTGGGCTTTGTGTCACTGAAGCTTTCTTT | CASSQLLGLCVTEAFF
NA | TRBD1 | TRBJ1-5 | TRBV19 | TGTGCCAGTAGCCCTGACAGGGAGGAACAGCCCCAGCATTTT | CASSPDREEQPQHF
NA | NA | TRBJ1-3 | TRBV9 | TGTGCCAGCAGCGTAGGGTGGGGAAGTGGAAACACCATATATTTT | CASSVGWGSGNTIYF
NA | NA | TRBJ1-3 | TRBV29-1 | TGCAGCGTTGACGAAGGAAAAACTGGAAACACCATATATTTT | CSVDEGKTGNTIYF
NA | NA | TRBJ2-1 | TRBV18 | TGTGCCAGCTCACCGGGACCCCCCTACAATGAGCAGTTCTTC | CASSPGPPYNEQFF
NA | TRBD2 | TRBJ2-3 | TRBV24-1 | TGTGCCACCAGTGATTCTGGACTAGCGTACACAGATACGCAGTATTTT | CATSDSGLAYTDTQYF
NA | TRBD1 | TRBJ1-1 | TRBV6-5 | TGTGCCAGCAGCCCAAGGGGGCGGAACACTGAAGCTTTCTTT | CASSPRGRNTEAFF
few | NA | TRBJ1-5 | TRBV7-9 | TGTGCCAGCAGCCGGAAGGGATGGAATCAGCCCCAGCATTTT | CASSRKGWNQPQHF
NA | TRBD1 | TRBJ2-7 | TRBV14 | TGTGCCAGCAGTCACACCCGGGACAGCTCCTACGAGCAGTACTTC | CASSHTRDSSYEQYF
NA | NA | TRBJ1-2 | TRBV5-5 | TGTGCCAGCAGCTTGGGGCCGGGGGGCTACACCTTC | CASSLGPGGYTF
NA | TRBD1 | TRBJ2-5 | TRBV5-1 | TGCGCCAGCAGCTTAGGTGGGACAGGGGCCGGTCAGACCCAGTACTTC | CASSLGGTGAGQTQYF
NA | NA | TRBJ2-7 | TRBV30 | TGTGCCTGGAGTGAAGGTCGGTACGAGCAGTACTTC | CAWSEGRYEQYF
NA | NA | TRBJ1-4 | TRBV7-9 | TGTGCCATCCCCAGGGGATTGGTCAATGAAAAACTGTTTTTT | CAIPRGLVNEKLFF
NA | TRBD1 | TRBJ1-2 | TRBV5-6 | TGTGCCAGCAAAAACACCGGGACAGGGGGCCGCTATGGCTACACCTTC | CASKNTGTGGRYGYTF
NA | NA | TRBJ2-5 | TRBV5-4 | TGTGCCAGCAGCTTAAGGACCTACCAAGAGACCCAGTACTTC | CASSLRTYQETQYF
NA | NA | TRBJ2-7 | TRBV9 | TGTGCCAGCAGCGTAGCGGGAGAGGGGGCTCAGTACTTC | CASSVAGEGAQYF
NA | NA | TRBJ2-5 | TRBV6-5 | TGTGCCAGCAGTTACTCGATGCAGCTACAAGAGACCCAGTACTTC | CASSYSMQLQETQYF
NA | NA | TRBJ2-3 | TRBV24-1 | TGTGCCACCAGTGACCCGCGAGGAAGACCAGATACGCAGTATTTT | CATSDPRGRPDTQYF
NA | NA | TRBJ2-1 | TRBV25-1 | TGTGCCAGCAGTCCGTCCGATGAGCAGTTCTTC | CASSPSDEQFF
NA | NA | TRBJ1-1 | TRBV11-3 | TGTGCCAGCAGCTTAGATCAACGGGCGGAAGCTTTCTTT | CASSLDQRAEAFF
NA | TRBD1 | TRBJ1-1 | TRBV7-9 | TGTGCCAGCAGCGCCCGACCGGGACAGGGGACTTTCTTT | CASSARPGQGTFF
NA | NA | TRBJ2-1 | TRBV4-1 | TGCGCCAGCAGCCAAGAAAGGGGGGTGGGTTGGTGGAATGAGCAGTTCTTC | CASSQERGVGWWNEQFF
NA | TRBD1 | TRBJ2-7 | TRBV30 | TGTGCCTGGAAACCATACTCGACAGGGGTCTACGAGCAGTACTTC | CAWKPYSTGVYEQYF
NA | NA | TRBJ1-3 | TRBV18 | TGTGCCAGCTCACCCGCCGTTACCTCTGGAAACACCATATATTTT | CASSPAVTSGNTIYF
NA | TRBD2 | TRBJ2-1 | TRBV2 | TGTGCCAGCAGCGGACTAGCGATCAATGAGCAGTTCTTC | CASSGLAINEQFF
NA | NA | TRBJ2-3 | TRBV3-1/TRBV3-2 | TGTGCCAGCAGCCTCGATCGTGGCGGAAACACAGATACGCAGTATTTT | CASSLDRGGNTDTQYF
NA | TRBD1 | TRBJ1-3 | TRBV9 | TGTGCCAGCAGCTCCTACTCCGACAGGGTGGGTGGAAACACCATATATTTT | CASSSYSDRVGGNTIYF